Presented here are 3 T cell receptor beta chains from one specimen sequenced in a study of shared T cell receptors in the human thymus. Produced via immunoSEQ multiplex PCR; TCRdb's table is partial and in-frame only. The sample yields about 500,000 clones, approximately 78% seen once. The sample was also linked to a second study, of human thymus T cells.

Specimen: thymocytes. All receptors derive from a boy less than two years old with a congenital heart defect.

The chain uses TRBV4-3 and TRBJ2-7, with a possible D match to TRBD2 (5 bases). Trimming shortened V by 0 bases and J by 0 bases, and 6 bases separated the two germline ends. Germline loops: CDR1 LGHNA, CDR2 YSLEER. The CDR3 spans 14 residues. Here the CDR3 reads CASSQDSDSYEQYF. The CDR3 region has the DNA TGCGCCAGCAGCCAAGATAGCGACTCCTACGAGCAGTACTTC.

The chain combines TRBV4-3 with TRBJ2-4, with D possibly TRBD1 on 5 matching bases. Trimming cost V 1 base and J 3 bases, with 7 bases left between them. This CDR3 region has 14 residues. Germline V gene lookup returns CDR1 LGHNA and CDR2 YSLEER. The CDR3 region is CASSQGGVKNIQYF. Written as DNA, the CDR3 is TGCGCCAGCAGCCAAGGGGGCGTCAAAAACATTCAGTACTTC.

This rearrangement joins TRBV25-1 to TRBJ2-5, with 10 nucleotides matching TRBD1. Germline V gene data show CDR1 as MGHDK and CDR2 as SYGVNS. The V and J ends lost 2 bases and 2 bases, in that order; junction bases with no gene match: 8. The CDR3 has 17 residues. The CDR3 loop reads CASSETERDRGQETQYF. The DNA for the CDR3 is TGTGCCAGCAGTGAAACGGAGAGGGACAGGGGACAAGAGACCCAGTACTTC.